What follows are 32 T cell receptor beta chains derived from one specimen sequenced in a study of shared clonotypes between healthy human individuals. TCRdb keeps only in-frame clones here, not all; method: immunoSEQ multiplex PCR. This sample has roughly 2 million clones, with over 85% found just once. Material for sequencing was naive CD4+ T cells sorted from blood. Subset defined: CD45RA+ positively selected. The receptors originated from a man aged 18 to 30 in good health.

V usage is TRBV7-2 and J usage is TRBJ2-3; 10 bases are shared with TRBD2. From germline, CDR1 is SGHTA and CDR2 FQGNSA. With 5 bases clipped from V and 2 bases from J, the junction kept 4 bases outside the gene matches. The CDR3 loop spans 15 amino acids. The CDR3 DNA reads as TGTGCCAGCAGCACCAGCGGGGGGGCCACAGATACGCAGTATTTT. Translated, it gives CASSTSGGATDTQYF.

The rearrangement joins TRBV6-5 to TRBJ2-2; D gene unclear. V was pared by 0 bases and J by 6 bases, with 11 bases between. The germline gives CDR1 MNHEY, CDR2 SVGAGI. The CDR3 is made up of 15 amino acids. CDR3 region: CASSYSQSFPGELFF. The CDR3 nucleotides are TGTGCCAGCAGTTACTCTCAGTCTTTCCCCGGGGAGCTGTTTTTT.

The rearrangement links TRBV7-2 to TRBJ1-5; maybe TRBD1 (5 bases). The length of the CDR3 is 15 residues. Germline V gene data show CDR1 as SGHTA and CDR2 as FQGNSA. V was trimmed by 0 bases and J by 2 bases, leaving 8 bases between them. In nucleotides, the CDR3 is TGTGCCAGCAGCTTAGCGCCGGGGGGCAATCAGCCCCAGCATTTT. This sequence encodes CASSLAPGGNQPQHF.

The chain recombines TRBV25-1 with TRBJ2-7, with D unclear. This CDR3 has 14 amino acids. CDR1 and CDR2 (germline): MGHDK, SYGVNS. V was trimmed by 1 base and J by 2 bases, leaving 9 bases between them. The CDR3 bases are TGTGCCAGCAGTGAATCAGAAGGGCCCTACGAGCAGTACTTC. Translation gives CASSESEGPYEQYF.

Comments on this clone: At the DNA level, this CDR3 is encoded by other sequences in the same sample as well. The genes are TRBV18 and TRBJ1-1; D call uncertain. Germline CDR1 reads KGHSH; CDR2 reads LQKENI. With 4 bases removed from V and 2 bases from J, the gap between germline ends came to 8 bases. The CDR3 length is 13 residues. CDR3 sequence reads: CASSLGGNTEAFF. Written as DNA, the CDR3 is TGTGCCAGCTCACTGGGCGGCAACACTGAAGCTTTCTTT.

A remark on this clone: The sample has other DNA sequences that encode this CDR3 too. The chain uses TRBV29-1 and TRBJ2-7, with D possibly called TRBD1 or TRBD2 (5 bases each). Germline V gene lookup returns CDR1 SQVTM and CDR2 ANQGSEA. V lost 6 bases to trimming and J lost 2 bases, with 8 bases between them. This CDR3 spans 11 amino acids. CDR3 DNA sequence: TGCAGCGTGGGGGAACCCTACGAGCAGTACTTC. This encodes CSVGEPYEQYF.

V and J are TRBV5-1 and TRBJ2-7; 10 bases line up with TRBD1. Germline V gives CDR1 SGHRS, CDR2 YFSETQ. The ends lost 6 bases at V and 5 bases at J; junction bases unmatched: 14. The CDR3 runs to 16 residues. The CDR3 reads CASTMEPDRGRDEQYF. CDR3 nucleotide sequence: TGCGCCAGCACAATGGAACCAGACAGGGGGCGAGACGAGCAGTACTTC.

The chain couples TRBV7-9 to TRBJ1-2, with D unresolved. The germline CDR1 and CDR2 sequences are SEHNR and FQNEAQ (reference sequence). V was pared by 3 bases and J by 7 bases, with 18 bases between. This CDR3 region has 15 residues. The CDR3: CASSFSGDRVGGYTF. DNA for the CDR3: TGTGCCAGCAGCTTCTCCGGGGATCGGGTTGGTGGCTACACCTTC.

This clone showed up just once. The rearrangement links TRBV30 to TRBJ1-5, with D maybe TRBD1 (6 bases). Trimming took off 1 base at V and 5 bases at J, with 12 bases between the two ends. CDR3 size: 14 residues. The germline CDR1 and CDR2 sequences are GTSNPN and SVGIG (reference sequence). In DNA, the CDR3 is TGTGCCTGGAGTGGGACAGAGTCTGATCAGCCCCAGCATTTT. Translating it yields CAWSGTESDQPQHF.

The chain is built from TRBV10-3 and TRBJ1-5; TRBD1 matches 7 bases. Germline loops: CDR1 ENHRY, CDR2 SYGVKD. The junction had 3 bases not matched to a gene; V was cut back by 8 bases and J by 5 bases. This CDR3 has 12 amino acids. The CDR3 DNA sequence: TGTGCCATCGGACAGGTAGATCAGCCCCAGCATTTT. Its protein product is CAIGQVDQPQHF.

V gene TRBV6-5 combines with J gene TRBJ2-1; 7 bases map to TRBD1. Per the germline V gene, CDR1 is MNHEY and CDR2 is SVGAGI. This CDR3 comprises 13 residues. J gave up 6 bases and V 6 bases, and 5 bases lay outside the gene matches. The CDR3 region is CASRLYRGNEQFF. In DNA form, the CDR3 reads TGTGCCAGCAGGTTATACAGGGGCAATGAGCAGTTCTTC.

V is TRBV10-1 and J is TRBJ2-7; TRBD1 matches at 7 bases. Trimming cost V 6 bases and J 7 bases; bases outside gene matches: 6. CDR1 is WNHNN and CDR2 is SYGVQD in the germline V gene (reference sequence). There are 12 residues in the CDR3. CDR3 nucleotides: TGCGCCAGCAGCACAGGGGAGAGGGAGCAGTACTTC. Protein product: CASSTGEREQYF.

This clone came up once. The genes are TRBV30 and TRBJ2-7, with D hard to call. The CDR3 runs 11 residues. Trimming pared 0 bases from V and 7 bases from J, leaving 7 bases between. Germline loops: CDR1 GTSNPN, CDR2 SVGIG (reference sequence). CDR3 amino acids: CAWSVFGEQYF. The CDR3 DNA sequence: TGTGCCTGGAGTGTATTTGGGGAGCAGTACTTC.

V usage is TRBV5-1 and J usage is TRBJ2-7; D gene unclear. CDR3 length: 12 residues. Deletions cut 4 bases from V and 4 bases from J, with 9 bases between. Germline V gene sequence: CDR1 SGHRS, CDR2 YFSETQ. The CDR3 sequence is CASSADLYEQYF. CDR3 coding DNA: TGCGCCAGCAGCGCTGACTTGTACGAGCAGTACTTC.

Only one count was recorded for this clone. This CDR3 is CASTYGGQYALHF. The CDR3 nucleotides read TGTGCCAGCACCTACGGGGGACAGTATGCCCTCCACTTT. V is TRBV6-6 and J is TRBJ1-6; TRBD1 matches 7 bases. Unmatched junction bases numbered 11, after V lost 7 bases and J lost 14 bases. Germline-derived CDR1 and CDR2 are MNHNY and SVGAGI (reference sequence). CDR3 length equals 13 residues.

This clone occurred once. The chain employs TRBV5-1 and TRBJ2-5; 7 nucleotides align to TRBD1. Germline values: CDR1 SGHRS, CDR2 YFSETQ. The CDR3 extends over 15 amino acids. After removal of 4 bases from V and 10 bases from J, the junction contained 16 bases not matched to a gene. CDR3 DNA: TGCGCCAGCAGCAATACGGGACACGGCTCAGGGGGCCAGTACTTC. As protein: CASSNTGHGSGGQYF.

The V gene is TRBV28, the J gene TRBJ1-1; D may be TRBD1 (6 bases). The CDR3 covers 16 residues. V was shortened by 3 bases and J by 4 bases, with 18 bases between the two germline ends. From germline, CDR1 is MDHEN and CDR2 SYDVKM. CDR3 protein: CASSLTGQPRSTEAFF. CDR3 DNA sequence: TGTGCCAGCAGTTTGACAGGACAGCCAAGGAGCACTGAAGCTTTCTTT.

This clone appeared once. CDR3 amino acids: CASSQDGGRAAEQYF. The DNA of the CDR3 is TGTGCCAGCAGCCAAGATGGGGGGCGCGCGGCCGAGCAGTACTTC. The V and J genes are TRBV14 and TRBJ2-7; D may correspond to TRBD1 or TRBD2 (6 bases each). Germline CDR1 and CDR2: SGHDN and FVKESK. The V gene lost 0 bases and the J gene lost 6 bases, with 15 bases spanning the gap. The CDR3 has 15 amino acids.

The CDR3 nucleotides are TGTGCCAGCAGCTTAGAACGGACAGGGTACACCGGGGAGCTGTTTTTT. It codes for CASSLERTGYTGELFF. This chain joins TRBV7-8 and TRBJ2-2, with 8 bases aligning to TRBD1. With V trimmed by 1 base and J by 3 bases, 4 bases remained unmatched. The CDR3 loop spans 16 amino acids. CDR1 SGHVS and CDR2 FQNEAQ come from the germline V gene.

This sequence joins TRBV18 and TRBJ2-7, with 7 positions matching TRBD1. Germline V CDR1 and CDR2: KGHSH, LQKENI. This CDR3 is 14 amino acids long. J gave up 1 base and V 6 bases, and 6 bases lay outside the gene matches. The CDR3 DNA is TGTGCCAGCTCCCGGACAGGACCATCCTACGAGCAGTACTTC. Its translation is CASSRTGPSYEQYF.

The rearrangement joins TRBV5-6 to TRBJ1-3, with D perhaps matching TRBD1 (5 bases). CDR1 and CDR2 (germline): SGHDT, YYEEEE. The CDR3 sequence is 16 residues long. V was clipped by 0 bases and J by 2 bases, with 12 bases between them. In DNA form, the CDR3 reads TGTGCCAGCAGCTTGGTGGGGGTCTCTGCTGGAAACACCATATATTTT. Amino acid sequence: CASSLVGVSAGNTIYF.

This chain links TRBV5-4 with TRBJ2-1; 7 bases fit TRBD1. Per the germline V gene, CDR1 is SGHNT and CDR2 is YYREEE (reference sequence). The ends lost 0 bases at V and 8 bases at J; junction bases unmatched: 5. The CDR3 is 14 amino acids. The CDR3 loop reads CASSLDRGVYEQFF. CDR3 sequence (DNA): TGTGCCAGCAGCTTGGACAGGGGAGTTTATGAGCAGTTCTTC.

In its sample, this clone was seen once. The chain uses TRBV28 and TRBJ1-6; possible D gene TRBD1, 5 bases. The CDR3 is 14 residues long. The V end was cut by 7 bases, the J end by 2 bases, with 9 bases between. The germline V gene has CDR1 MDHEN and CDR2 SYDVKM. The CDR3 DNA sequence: TGTGCCAGCACTAGGGGCCCCTATAATTCACCCCTCCACTTT. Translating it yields CASTRGPYNSPLHF.

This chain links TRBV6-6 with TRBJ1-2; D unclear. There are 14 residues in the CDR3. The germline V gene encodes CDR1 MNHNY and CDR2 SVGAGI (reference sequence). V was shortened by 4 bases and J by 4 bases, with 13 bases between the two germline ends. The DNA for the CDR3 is TGTGCCAGCAGTTCACCACCCAGGTCCTATGGCTACACCTTC. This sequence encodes CASSSPPRSYGYTF.

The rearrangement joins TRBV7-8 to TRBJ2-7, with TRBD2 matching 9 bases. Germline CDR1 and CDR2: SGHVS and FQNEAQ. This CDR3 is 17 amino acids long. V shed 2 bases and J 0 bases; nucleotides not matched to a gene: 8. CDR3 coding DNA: TGTGCCAGCAGCTTATCTCCTAGCGGGGCCCTCTCCTACGAGCAGTACTTC. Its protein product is CASSLSPSGALSYEQYF.

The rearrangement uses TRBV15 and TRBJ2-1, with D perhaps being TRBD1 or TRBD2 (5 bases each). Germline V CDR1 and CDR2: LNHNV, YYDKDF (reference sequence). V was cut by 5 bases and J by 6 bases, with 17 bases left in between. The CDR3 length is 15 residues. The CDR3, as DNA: TGTGCCACCAGCGGAGCCGGGACGGGACCCAATGAGCAGTTCTTC. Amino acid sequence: CATSGAGTGPNEQFF.

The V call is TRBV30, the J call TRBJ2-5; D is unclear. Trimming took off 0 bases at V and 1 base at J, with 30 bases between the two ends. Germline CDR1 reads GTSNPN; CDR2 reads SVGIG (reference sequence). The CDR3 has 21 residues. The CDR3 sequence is CAWSVGQVFGGLSTGQETQYF. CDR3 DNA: TGTGCCTGGAGTGTAGGGCAGGTCTTCGGCGGCCTATCCACGGGCCAAGAGACCCAGTACTTC. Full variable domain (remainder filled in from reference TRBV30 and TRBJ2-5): SQTIHQWPATLVQPVGSPLSLECTVEGTSNPNLYWYRQAAGRGLQLLFYSVGIGQISSEVPQNLSASRPQDRQFILSSKKLLLSDSGFYLCAWSVGQVFGGLSTGQETQYFGPGTRLLVL.

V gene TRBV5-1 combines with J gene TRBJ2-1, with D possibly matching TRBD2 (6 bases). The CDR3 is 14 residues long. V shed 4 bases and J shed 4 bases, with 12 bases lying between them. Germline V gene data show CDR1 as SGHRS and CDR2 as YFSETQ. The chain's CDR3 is CASSPLAGYNEQFF. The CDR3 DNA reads TGCGCCAGCAGCCCTCTGGCGGGGTACAATGAGCAGTTCTTC.

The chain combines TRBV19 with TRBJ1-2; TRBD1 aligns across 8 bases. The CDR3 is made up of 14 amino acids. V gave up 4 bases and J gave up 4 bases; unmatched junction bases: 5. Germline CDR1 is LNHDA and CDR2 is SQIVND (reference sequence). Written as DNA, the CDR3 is TGTGCCAGTAGTACGGGACAGGCGCTCTATGGCTACACCTTC. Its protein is CASSTGQALYGYTF.

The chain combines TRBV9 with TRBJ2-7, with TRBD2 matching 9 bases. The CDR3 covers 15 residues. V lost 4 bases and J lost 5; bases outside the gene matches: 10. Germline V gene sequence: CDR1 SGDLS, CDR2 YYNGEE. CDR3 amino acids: CASSSLAGGTDEQYF. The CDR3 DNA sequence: TGTGCCAGCAGCTCTCTGGCGGGAGGGACGGACGAGCAGTACTTC.

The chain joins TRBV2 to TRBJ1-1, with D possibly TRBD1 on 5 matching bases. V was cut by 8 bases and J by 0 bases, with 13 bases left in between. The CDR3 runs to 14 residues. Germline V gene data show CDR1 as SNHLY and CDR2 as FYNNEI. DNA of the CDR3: TGTGCCAGCGGAGGGCAGGGATTGAACACTGAAGCTTTCTTT. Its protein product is CASGGQGLNTEAFF.

CDR3 amino acids: CASNDRGGNTEAFF. The CDR3 DNA sequence: TGTGCCAGCAATGACAGGGGAGGAAACACTGAAGCTTTCTTT. The chain links TRBV2 to TRBJ1-1; 8 positions agree with TRBD1. The trim removed 7 bases at V and 2 bases at J, leaving 6 bases unmatched. CDR1 is SNHLY and CDR2 is FYNNEI in the germline V gene. The CDR3 has 14 amino acids. Based on the CDR3 plus reference TRBV2 and TRBJ1-1, the full variable domain is EPEVTQTPSHQVTQMGQEVILRCVPISNHLYFYWYRQILGQKVEFLVSFYNNEISEKSEIFDDQFSVERPDGSNFTLKIRSTKLEDSAMYFCASNDRGGNTEAFFGQGTRLTVV.